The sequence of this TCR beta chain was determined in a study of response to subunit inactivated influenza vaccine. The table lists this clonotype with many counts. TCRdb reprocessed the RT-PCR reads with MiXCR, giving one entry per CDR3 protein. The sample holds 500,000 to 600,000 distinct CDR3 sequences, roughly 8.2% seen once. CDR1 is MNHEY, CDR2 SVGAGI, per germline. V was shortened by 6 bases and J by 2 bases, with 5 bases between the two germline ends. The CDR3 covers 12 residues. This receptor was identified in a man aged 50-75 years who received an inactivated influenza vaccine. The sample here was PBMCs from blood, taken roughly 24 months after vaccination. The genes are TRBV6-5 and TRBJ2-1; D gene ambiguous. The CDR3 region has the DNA TGTGCCAGCAGATCCACCTACAATGAGCAGTTCTTC. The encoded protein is CASRSTYNEQFF.